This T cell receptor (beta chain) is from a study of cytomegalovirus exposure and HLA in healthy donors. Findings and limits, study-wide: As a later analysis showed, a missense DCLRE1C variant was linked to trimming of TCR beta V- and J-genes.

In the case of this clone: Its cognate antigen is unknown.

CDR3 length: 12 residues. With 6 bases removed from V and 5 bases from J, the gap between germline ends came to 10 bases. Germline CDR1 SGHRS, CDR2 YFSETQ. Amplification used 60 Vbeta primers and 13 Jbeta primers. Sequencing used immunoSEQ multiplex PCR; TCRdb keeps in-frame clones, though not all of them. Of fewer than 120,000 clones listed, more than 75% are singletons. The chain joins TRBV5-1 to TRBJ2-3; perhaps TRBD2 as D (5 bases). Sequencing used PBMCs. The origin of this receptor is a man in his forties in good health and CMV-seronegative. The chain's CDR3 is CASTQEGDTQYF. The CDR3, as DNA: TGCGCCAGCACCCAAGAGGGAGATACGCAGTATTTT.